The entry that follows covers one TCR beta chain sequence. This entry is derived from a study of blood T cell repertoires in COVID-19. Clones were sequenced by immunoSEQ multiplex PCR, and TCRdb holds only the in-frame ones, with some missing. The repertoire holds about 140,000 clones, with around 80% as singletons. Trimming pared 0 bases from V and 4 bases from J, leaving 13 bases between. CDR3 length: 14 amino acids. The germline V gene has CDR1 GTSNPN and CDR2 SVGIG (reference sequence). This receptor was identified in a woman of 80 years or more with active or convalescent COVID-19. The chain is built from TRBV30 and TRBJ2-7; D is ambiguous. Input material: peripheral blood. CDR3 sequence reads: CAWSVRAGRYEQYF. Here the CDR3 DNA reads TGTGCCTGGAGTGTACGTGCAGGCCGATACGAGCAGTACTTC.